Detailed here is one T cell receptor (beta chain). No antigen is known for it. Aged about 6 to 95, donors were systemically healthy Caucasians from Russia. Together with a sample-barcoded 5' primer, a J-beta primer mix was included in a second PCR lasting about 7 to 11 cycles. MiXCR was run by TCRdb on the 5' RACE reads, yielding one entry per CDR3 protein. The table includes fewer than 900,000 distinct CDR3 sequences, about 42% detected once. This record comes from a study of blood T cells in healthy people across ages. Study conclusions and caveats: Diversity estimates drawn from one million T cells were deemed underestimates.

Germline CDR1 reads SNHLY; CDR2 reads FYNNEI. V was clipped by 8 bases and J by 11 bases, with 15 bases between them. The CDR3 has 11 amino acids. The gene calls are TRBV2 and TRBJ2-5; D unresolved. Sample: blood. The sequence was obtained from a woman aged 60-70 years in good health. CDR3 amino acids: CASLIGGEQYF. The CDR3 coding sequence is TGTGCCAGCTTGATTGGTGGTGAGCAGTACTTC.